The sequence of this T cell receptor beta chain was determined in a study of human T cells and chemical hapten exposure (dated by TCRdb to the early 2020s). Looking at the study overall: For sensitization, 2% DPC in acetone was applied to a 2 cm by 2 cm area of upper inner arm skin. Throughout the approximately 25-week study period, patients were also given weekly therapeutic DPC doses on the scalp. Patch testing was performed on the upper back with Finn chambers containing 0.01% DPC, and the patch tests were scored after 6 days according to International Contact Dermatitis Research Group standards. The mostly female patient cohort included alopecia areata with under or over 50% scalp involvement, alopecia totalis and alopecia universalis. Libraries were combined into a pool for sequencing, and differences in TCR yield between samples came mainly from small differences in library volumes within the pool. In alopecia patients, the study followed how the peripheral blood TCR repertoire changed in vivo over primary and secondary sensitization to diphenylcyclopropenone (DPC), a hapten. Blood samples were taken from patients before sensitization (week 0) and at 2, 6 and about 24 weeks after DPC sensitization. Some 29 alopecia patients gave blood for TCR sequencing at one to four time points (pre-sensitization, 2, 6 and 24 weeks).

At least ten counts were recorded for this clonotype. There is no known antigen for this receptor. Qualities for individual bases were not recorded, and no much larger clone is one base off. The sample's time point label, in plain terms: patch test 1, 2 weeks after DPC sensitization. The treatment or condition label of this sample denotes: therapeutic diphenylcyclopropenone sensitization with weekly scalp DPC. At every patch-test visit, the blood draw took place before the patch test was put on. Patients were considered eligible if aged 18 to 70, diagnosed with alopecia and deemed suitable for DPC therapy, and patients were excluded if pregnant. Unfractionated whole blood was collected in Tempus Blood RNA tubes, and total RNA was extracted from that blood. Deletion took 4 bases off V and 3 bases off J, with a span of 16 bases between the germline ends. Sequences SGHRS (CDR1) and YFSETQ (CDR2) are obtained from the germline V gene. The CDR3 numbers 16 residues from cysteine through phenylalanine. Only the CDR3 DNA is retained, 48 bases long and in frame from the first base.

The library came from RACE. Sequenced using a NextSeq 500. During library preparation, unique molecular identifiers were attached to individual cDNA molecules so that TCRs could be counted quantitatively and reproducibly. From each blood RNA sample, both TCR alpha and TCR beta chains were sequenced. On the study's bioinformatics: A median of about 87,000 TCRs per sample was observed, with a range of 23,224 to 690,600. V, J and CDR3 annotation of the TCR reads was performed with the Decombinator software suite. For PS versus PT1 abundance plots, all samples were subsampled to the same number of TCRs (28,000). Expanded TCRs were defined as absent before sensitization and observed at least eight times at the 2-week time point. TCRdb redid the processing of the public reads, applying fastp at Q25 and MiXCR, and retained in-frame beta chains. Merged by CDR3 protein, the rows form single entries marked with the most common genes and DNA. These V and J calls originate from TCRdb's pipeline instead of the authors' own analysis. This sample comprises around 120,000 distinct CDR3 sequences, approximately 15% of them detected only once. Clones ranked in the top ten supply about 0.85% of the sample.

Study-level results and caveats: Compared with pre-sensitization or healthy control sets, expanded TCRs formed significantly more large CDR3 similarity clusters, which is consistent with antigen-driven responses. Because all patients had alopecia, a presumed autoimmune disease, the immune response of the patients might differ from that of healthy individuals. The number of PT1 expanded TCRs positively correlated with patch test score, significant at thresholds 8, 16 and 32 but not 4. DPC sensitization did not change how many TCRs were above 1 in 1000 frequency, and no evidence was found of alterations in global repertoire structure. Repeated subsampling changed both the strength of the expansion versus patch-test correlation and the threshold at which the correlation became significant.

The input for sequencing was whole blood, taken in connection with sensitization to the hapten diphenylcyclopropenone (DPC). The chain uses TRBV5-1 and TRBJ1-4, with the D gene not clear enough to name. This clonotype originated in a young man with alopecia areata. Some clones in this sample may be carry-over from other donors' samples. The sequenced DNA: TGCGCCAGCAGCCCGGATGAGGAGCGTCCTAATGAAAAACTGTTTTTT. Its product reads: CASSPDEERPNEKLFF.